This entry features one T cell receptor (beta chain) sequence. The target antigen is unknown. TCRdb re-called the reads with MiXCR, one entry per CDR3 protein. The sample holds under 150,000 distinct CDR3 sequences, roughly a quarter seen once. The ends were cut back, 2 bases at V and 1 base at J, with 15 bases in the middle. This CDR3 is built from 16 residues. Germline V gives CDR1 SGHTA, CDR2 FQGNSA. This entry belongs to a study of T cell repertoires in cytomegalovirus infection. The specimen sequenced was PBMCs, sequenced either directly or after in vitro stimulation (not recorded which). The receptor's source is a human donor in good health (CMV status not recorded). Some clones in this sample may be carry-over from other donors' samples. The rearrangement uses TRBV7-2 and TRBJ2-7; no definite D call. Written as DNA, the CDR3 is TGTGCCAGCAGCTTAATTCCCAGCGTCTCTTCCTACGAGCAGTACTTC. It specifies CASSLIPSVSSYEQYF.